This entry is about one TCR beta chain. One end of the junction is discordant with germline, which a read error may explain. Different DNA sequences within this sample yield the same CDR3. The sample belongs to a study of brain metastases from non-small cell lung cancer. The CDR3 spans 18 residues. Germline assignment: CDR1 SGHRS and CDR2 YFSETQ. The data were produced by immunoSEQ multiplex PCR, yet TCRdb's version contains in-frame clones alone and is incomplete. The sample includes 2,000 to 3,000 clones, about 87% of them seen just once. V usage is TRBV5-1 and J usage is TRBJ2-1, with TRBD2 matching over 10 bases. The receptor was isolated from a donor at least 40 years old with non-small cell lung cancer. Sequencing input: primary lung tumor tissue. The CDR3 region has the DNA TGCGCCAGCAGCGCCTCTGGGACTAGCGAGCCAACCTACAATGAACAGTTCTTC. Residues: CASSASGTSEPTYNEQFF.